This paragraph reports one TCR beta chain. With 8 bases clipped from V and 2 bases from J, the junction kept 6 bases outside the gene matches. In germline, CDR1 is MNHEY, CDR2 SVGAGI. The CDR3 runs to 14 residues. Template for every sorted-subset replicate PCR totaled about 0.2 ug DNA, roughly 30,000 T cell genomes. TCRdb keeps only in-frame clones here, not all; method: immunoSEQ multiplex PCR. The sample has 2 million to 3 million clones; approximately 94% are singletons. The entry originates in a study of shared clonotypes between healthy human individuals. The V and J genes are TRBV6-5 and TRBJ2-1; 7 bases map to TRBD1. This clonotype was sampled from a man aged 18 to 35 in good health. Some clones in this sample may be carry-over from other donors' samples. Input material: naive CD4+ T cells from PBMCs. Subset reported: CD45RA+ positively selected. The CDR3: CASWDSYTYNEQFF. DNA for the CDR3: TGTGCCAGCTGGGACAGCTACACCTACAATGAGCAGTTCTTC.